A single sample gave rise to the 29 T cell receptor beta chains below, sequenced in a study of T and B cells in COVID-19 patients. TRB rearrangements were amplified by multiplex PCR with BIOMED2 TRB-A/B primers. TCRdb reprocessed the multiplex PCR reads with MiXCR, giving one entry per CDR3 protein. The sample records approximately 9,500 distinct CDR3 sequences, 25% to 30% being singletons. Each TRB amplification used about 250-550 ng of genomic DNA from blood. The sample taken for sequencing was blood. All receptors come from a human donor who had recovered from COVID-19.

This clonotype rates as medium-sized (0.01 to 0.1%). In DNA, the CDR3 is TGTGCCTGGAGCGGGGAACCCTACGAGCAGTACTTC. This gives the protein CAWSGEPYEQYF. The chain carries TRBV30 and TRBJ2-7, with D possibly being TRBD2 (5 bases). V lost 3 bases and J lost 2, with 8 bases in between. The CDR3 is 12 amino acids. Germline CDR1 reads GTSNPN; CDR2 reads SVGIG (reference sequence).

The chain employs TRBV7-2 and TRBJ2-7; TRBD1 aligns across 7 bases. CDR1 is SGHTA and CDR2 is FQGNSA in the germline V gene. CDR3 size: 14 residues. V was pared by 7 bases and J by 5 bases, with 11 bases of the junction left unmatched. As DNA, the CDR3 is TGTGCCAGCACCCAGGGGAACAGGGGAAACGAGCAGTACTTC. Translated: CASTQGNRGNEQYF.

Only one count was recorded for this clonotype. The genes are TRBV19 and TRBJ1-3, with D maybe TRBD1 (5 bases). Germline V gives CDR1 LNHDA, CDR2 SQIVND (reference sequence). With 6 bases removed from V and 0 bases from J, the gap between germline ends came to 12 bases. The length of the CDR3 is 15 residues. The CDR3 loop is CASRPRDFSGNTIYF. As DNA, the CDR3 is TGTGCCAGTAGGCCCCGGGACTTCTCTGGAAACACCATATATTTT. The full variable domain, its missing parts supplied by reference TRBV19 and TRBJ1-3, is DGGITQSPKYLFRKEGQNVTLSCEQNLNHDAMYWYRQDPGQGLRLIYYSQIVNDFQKGDIAEGYSVSREKKESFPLTVTSAQKNPTAFYLCASRPRDFSGNTIYFGEGSWLTVV.

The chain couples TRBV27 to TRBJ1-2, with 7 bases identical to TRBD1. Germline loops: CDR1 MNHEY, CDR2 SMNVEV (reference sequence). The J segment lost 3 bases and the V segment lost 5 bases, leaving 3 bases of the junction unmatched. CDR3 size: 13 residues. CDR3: CASSETGYYGYTF. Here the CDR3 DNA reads TGTGCCAGCAGTGAGACAGGGTACTATGGCTACACCTTC.

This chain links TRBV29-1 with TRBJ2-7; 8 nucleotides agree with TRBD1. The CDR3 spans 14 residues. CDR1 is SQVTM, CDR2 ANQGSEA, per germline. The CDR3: CSASGQGASYEQYF. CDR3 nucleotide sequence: TGCAGTGCTAGTGGGCAGGGGGCTTCGTACGAGCAGTACTTC.

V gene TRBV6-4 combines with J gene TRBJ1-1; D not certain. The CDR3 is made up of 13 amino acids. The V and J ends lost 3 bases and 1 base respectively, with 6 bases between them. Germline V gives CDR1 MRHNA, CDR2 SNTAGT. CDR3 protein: CASSEYRNTEAFF. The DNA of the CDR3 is TGTGCCAGCAGTGAGTATAGGAACACTGAAGCTTTCTTT.

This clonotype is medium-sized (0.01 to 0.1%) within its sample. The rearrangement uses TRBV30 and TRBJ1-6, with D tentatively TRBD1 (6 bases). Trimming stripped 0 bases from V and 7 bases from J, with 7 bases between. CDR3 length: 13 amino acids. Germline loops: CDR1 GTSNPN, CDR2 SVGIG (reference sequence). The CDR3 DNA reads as TGTGCCTGGAGTGTAGACAGGAATTCACCCCTCCACTTT. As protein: CAWSVDRNSPLHF.

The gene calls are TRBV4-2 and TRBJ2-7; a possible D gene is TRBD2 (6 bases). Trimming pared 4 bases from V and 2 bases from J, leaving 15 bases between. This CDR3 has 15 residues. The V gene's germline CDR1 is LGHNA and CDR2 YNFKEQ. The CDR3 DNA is TGTGCCAGCAGCCGCCATCTAGCGACCACCTACGAGCAGTACTTC. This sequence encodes CASSRHLATTYEQYF.

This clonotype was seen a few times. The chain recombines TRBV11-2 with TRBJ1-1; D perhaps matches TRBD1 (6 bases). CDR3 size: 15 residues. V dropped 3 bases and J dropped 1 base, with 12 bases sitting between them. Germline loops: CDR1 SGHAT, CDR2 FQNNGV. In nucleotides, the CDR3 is TGTGCCAGCAGCTTTTCTGGACAGCCGAACACTGAAGCTTTCTTT. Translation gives CASSFSGQPNTEAFF. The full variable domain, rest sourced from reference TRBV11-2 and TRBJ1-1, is EAGVAQSPRYKIIEKRQSVAFWCNPISGHATLYWYQQILGQGPKLLIQFQNNGVVDDSQLPKDRFSAERLKGVDSTLKIQPAKLEDSAVYLCASSFSGQPNTEAFFGQGTRLTVV.

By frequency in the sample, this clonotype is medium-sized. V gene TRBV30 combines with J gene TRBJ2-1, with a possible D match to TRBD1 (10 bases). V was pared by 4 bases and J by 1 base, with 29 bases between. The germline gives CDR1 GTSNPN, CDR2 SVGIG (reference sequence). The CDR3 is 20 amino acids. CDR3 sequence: CAWTGTGAVREGRSYNEQFF. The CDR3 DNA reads TGTGCCTGGACCGGGACAGGGGCGGTGCGGGAGGGCCGGTCCTACAATGAGCAGTTCTTC. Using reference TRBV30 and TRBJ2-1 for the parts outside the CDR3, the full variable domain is SQTIHQWPATLVQPVGSPLSLECTVEGTSNPNLYWYRQAAGRGLQLLFYSVGIGQISSEVPQNLSASRPQDRQFILSSKKLLLSDSGFYLCAWTGTGAVREGRSYNEQFFGPGTRLTVL.

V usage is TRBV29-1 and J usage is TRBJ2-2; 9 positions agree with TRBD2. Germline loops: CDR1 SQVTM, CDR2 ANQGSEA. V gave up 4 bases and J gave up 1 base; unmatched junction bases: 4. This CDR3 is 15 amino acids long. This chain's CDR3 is CSVGSSGMNTGELFF. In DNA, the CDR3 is TGCAGCGTTGGATCTAGCGGGATGAACACCGGGGAGCTGTTTTTT.

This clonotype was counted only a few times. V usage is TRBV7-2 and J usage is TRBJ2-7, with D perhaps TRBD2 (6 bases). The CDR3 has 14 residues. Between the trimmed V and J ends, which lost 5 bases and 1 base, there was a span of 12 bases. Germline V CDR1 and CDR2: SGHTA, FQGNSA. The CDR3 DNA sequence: TGTGCCAGCAGCCCCCCGGGGAGGTCCTACGAGCAGTACTTC. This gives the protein CASSPPGRSYEQYF.

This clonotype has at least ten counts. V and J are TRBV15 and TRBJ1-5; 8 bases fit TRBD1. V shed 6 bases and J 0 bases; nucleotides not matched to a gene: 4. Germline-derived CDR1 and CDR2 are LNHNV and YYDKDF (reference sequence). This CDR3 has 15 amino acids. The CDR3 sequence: CATRTTGGSNQPQHF. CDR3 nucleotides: TGTGCCACCAGGACTACAGGGGGTAGCAATCAGCCCCAGCATTTT.

The DNA for the CDR3 is TGTGCCGGTCGGGGGGCGGGAGGGACCCCGAATGAGCAGTTCTTC. This gives the protein CAGRGAGGTPNEQFF. The V call is TRBV6-2 or TRBV6-3, the J call TRBJ2-1; 9 nucleotides agree with TRBD2. The V gene end was trimmed by 11 bases and the J gene end by 7 bases; junction bases not matched to a gene: 15. The V gene's germline CDR1 is MNHEY and CDR2 SVGEGT. The CDR3 length is 15 residues.

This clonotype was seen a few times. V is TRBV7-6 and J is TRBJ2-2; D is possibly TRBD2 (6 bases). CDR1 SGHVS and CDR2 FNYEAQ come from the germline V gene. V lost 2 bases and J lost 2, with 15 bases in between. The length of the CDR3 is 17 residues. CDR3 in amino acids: CASSLSLGLLNTGELFF. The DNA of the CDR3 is TGTGCCAGCAGCTTATCCCTGGGACTCCTTAACACCGGGGAGCTGTTTTTT.

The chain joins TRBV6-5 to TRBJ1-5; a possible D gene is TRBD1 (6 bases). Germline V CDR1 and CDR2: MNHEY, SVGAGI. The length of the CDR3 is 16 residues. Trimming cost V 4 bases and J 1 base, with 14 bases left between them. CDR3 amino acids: CASSSPGGRSNQPQHF. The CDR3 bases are TGTGCCAGCAGTTCCCCTGGGGGCCGCAGCAATCAGCCCCAGCATTTT.

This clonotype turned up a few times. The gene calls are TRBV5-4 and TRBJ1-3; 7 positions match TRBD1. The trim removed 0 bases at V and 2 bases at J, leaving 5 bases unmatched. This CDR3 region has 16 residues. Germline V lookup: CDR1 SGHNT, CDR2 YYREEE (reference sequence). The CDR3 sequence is CASSLGPGTAGNTIYF. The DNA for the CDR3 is TGTGCCAGCAGCTTGGGGCCCGGGACAGCTGGAAACACCATATATTTT. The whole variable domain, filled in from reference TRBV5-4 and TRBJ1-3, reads ETGVTQSPTHLIKTRGQQVTLRCSSQSGHNTVSWYQQALGQGPQFIFQYYREEENGRGNFPPRFSGLQFPNYSSELNVNALELDDSALYLCASSLGPGTAGNTIYFGEGSWLTVV.

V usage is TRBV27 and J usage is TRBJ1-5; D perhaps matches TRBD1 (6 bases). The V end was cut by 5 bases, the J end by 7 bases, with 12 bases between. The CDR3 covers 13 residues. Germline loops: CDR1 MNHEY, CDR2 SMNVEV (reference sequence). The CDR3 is CASSRGGGQPQHF. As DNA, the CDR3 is TGTGCCAGCAGTCGAGGGGGAGGACAGCCCCAGCATTTT.

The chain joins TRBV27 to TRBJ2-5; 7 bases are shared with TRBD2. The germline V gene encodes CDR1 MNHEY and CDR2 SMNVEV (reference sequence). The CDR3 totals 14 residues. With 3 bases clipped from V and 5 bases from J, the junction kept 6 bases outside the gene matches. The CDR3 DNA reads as TGTGCCAGCAGTTTCCGACTCGGGGGGGAGACCCAGTACTTC. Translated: CASSFRLGGETQYF.

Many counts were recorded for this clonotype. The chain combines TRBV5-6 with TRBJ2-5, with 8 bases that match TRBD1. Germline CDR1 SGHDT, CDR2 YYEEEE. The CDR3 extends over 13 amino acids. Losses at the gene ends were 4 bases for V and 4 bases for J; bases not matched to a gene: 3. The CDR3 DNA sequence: TGTGCCAGCAGCCGGACAGGGATAGAGACCCAGTACTTC. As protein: CASSRTGIETQYF.

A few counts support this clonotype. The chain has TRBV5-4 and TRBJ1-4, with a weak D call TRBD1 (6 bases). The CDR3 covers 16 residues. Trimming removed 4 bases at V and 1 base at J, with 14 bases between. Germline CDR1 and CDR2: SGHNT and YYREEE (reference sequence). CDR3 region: CASSPGGTQTNEKLFF. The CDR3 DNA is TGTGCCAGCAGCCCCGGAGGGACACAAACTAATGAAAAACTGTTTTTT. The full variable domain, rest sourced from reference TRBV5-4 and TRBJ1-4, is ETGVTQSPTHLIKTRGQQVTLRCSSQSGHNTVSWYQQALGQGPQFIFQYYREEENGRGNFPPRFSGLQFPNYSSELNVNALELDDSALYLCASSPGGTQTNEKLFFGSGTQLSVL.

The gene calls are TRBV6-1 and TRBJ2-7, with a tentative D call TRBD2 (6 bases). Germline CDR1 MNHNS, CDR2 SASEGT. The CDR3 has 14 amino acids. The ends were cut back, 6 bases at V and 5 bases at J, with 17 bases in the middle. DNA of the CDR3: TGTGCCAGCAGATCCGGAGGGGCCACCGACGAGCAGTACTTC. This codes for CASRSGGATDEQYF.

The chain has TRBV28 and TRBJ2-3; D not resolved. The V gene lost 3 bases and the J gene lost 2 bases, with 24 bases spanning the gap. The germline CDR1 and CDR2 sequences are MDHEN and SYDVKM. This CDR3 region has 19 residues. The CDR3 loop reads CASSFVARGPEKDTDTQYF. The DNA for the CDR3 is TGTGCCAGCAGTTTTGTGGCTCGCGGACCCGAAAAAGACACAGATACGCAGTATTTT.

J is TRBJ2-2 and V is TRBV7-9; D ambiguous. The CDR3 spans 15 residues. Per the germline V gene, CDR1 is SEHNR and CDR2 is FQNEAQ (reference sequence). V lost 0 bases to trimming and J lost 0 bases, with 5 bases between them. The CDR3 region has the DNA TGTGCCAGCAGCTTAGCCGGTCCGAACACCGGGGAGCTGTTTTTT. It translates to CASSLAGPNTGELFF.

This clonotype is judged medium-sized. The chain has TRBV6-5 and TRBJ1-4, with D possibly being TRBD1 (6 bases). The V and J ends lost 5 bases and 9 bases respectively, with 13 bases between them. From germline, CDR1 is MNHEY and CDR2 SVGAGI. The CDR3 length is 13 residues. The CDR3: CASSTGRSKKLFF. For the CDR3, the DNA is TGTGCCAGCAGTACAGGGAGGTCGAAAAAACTGTTTTTT.

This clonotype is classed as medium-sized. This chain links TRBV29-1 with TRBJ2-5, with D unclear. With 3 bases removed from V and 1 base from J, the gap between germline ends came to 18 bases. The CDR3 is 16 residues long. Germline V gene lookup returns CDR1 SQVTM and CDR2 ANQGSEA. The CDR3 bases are TGCAGCGTTGATCCCGGCGCCGACACGCTCCAAGAGACCCAGTACTTC. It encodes CSVDPGADTLQETQYF.

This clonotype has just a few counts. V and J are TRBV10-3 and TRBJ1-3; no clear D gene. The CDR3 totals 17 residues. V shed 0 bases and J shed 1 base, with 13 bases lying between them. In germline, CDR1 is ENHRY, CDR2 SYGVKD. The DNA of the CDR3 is TGTGCCATCAGTGAGTCGGCTGGCGTTAGGTCTGGAAACACCATATATTTT. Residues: CAISESAGVRSGNTIYF.

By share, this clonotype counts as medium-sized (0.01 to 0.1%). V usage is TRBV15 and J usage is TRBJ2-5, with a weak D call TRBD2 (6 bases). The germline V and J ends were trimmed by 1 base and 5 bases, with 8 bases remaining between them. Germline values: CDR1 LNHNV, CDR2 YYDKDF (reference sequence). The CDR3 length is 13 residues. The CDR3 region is CATSRGEVETQYF. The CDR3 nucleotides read TGTGCCACCAGCAGAGGGGAGGTTGAGACCCAGTACTTC.

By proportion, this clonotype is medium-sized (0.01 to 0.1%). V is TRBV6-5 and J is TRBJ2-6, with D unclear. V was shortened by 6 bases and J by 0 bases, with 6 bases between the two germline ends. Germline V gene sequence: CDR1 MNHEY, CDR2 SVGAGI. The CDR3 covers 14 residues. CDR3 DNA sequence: TGTGCCAGCAGAGTCTACTCTGGGGCCAACGTCCTGACTTTC. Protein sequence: CASRVYSGANVLTF.